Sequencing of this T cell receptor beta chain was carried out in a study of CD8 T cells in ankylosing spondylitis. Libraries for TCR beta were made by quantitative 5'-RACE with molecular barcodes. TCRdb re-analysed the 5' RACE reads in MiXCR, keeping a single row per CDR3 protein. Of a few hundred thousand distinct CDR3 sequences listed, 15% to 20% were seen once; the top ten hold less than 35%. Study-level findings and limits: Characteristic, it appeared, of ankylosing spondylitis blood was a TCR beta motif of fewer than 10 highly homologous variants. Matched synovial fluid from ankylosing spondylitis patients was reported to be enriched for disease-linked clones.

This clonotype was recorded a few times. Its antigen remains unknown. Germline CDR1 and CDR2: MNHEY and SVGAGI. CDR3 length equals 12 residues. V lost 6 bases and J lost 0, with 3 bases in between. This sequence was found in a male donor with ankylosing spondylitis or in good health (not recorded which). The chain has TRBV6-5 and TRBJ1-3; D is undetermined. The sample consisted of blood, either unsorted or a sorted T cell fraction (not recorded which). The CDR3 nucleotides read TGTGCCAGCAGACCCTCTGGAAACACCATATATTTT. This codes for CASRPSGNTIYF.